The clone carrying this T cell receptor (beta chain) showed up just a few times. Its antigen is undetermined. The sample originates from a study of OX40 agonist ivuxolimab in advanced cancers. Study results and caveats: Patients who responded partially at 0.1-3.0 mg/kg showed clonal expansion ranking among the lowest. By week 6 at 0.1 to 3.0 mg/kg, blood CD4+ and CD8+ T cells had expanded clonally.

Only in-frame clones appear in the TCRdb table, and some are missing; sequencing was by immunoSEQ multiplex PCR. The table lists about 76,000 clones, approximately 85% of them singletons. The V gene end was trimmed by 1 base and the J gene end by 8 bases; junction bases not matched to a gene: 10. From germline, CDR1 is WSHSY and CDR2 SAAADI. This CDR3 spans 17 amino acids. This chain joins TRBV10-2 and TRBJ2-1, with TRBD2 matching 11 bases. This TCR was recovered from an adult with an advanced solid tumor such as melanoma, head and neck, liver or kidney cancer. The starting material was CD4+ or CD8+ T cells sorted from blood, obtained in a trial of the OX40 agonist ivuxolimab. CDR3 residues: CASSEYKGLAGGYEQFF. CDR3 bases: TGCGCCAGCAGTGAGTATAAGGGGTTAGCGGGAGGGTATGAGCAGTTCTTC.